One sample yielded the 21 T cell receptor beta chains listed below, sequenced in a study of T cell responses to AZD1222 COVID-19 vaccine. Measured with immunoSEQ multiplex PCR; TCRdb has only the in-frame clones, and not every one. The sample shows 75,000 to 100,000 clones, roughly 90% of them seen only once. This sample comprised peripheral blood, obtained on day 0 of AZD1222 vaccination. These TCRs come from an adult in good health.

This sequence joins TRBV24-1 and TRBJ2-7; TRBD1 matches at 8 bases. The germline CDR1 and CDR2 sequences are KGHDR and SFDVKD. J gave up 5 bases and V 3 bases, and 2 bases lay outside the gene matches. This CDR3 has 13 residues. DNA for the CDR3: TGTGCCACCAGTGATCTGGACAGGGACGAGCAGTACTTC. This encodes CATSDLDRDEQYF.

This rearrangement joins TRBV18 to TRBJ1-3, with D possibly TRBD1 on 6 matching bases. The CDR3 totals 13 residues. V was cut by 3 bases and J by 4 bases, with 7 bases left in between. The V gene's germline CDR1 is KGHSH and CDR2 LQKENI. CDR3 coding DNA: TGTGCCAGCTCACCGGGACAAGGAAACACCATATATTTT. This sequence encodes CASSPGQGNTIYF.

This chain uses TRBV27 with TRBJ1-2, with D possibly TRBD1 on 6 matching bases. The CDR3 totals 12 residues. CDR1 is MNHEY and CDR2 is SMNVEV in the germline V gene (reference sequence). Trimming pared 7 bases from V and 6 bases from J, leaving 12 bases between. The CDR3 DNA is TGTGCCAGCAAGACAGGTTTCCATGGCTACACCTTC. Translation gives CASKTGFHGYTF.

The chain couples TRBV28 to TRBJ2-3; 10 bases map to TRBD2. Germline V CDR1 and CDR2: MDHEN, SYDVKM. The ends lost 8 bases at V and 2 bases at J; junction bases unmatched: 7. The CDR3 is 15 amino acids. The CDR3 loop is CASGAGGPPTDTQYF. DNA of the CDR3: TGTGCCAGCGGAGCGGGAGGGCCTCCCACAGATACGCAGTATTTT.

The chain couples TRBV6-2 or TRBV6-3 to TRBJ1-6; 7 bases line up with TRBD1. Germline values: CDR1 MNHEY, CDR2 SVGEGT. This CDR3 is 14 amino acids long. V was clipped by 3 bases and J by 7 bases; unmatched bases: 3. CDR3 protein: CASSYGDSNSPLHF. The CDR3, as DNA: TGTGCCAGCAGTTATGGGGACAGCAATTCACCCCTCCACTTT.

This chain uses TRBV3-1 (or the pseudogene TRBV3-2) with TRBJ2-7, with 10 bases fitting TRBD1. Per the germline V gene, CDR1 is LGHDT and CDR2 is YNNKEL (reference sequence). Losses at the gene ends were 1 base for V and 3 bases for J; bases not matched to a gene: 6. The CDR3 totals 16 residues. This chain's CDR3 is CASSQAQRDRGYEQYF. CDR3 bases: TGTGCCAGCAGCCAAGCCCAGAGGGACAGGGGCTACGAGCAGTACTTC.

CDR3 region: CASSQETRTRSYEQYF. In DNA form, the CDR3 reads TGTGCCAGCAGCCAAGAGACCCGGACACGCTCCTACGAGCAGTACTTC. The chain links TRBV3-1 (or the pseudogene TRBV3-2) to TRBJ2-7; possibly TRBD1 for D (5 bases). V shed 0 bases and J shed 0 bases, with 12 bases lying between them. Germline assignment: CDR1 LGHDT and CDR2 YNNKEL (reference sequence). The CDR3 runs 16 residues.

Turning to this clone: The germline gene is not matched at one end of the junction; a read error may be the cause. The chain links TRBV20-1 to TRBJ2-1, with a possible D match to TRBD2 (5 bases). This CDR3 is 11 amino acids long. The germline CDR1 and CDR2 sequences are DFQATT and SNEGSKA (reference sequence). CDR3 region: CSAREGWRWLF. In nucleotides, the CDR3 is TGCAGTGCTAGAGAAGGGTGGAGGTGGCTCTTC.

The chain uses TRBV2 and TRBJ2-7, with TRBD2 as a possible D gene (7 bases). Germline-derived CDR1 and CDR2 are SNHLY and FYNNEI. The CDR3 contains 13 residues. V lost 6 bases and J lost 6, with 15 bases in between. The CDR3 region is CASRSGGRGEQYF. The CDR3, as DNA: TGTGCCAGCAGGTCGGGGGGCAGGGGCGAGCAGTACTTC.

The DNA for the CDR3 is TGTGCCACCTCAAGAATCGTCTACGAGCAGTACTTC. Residues: CATSRIVYEQYF. This chain joins TRBV6-5 and TRBJ2-7; D gene unclear. The V and J ends lost 10 bases and 3 bases respectively, with 13 bases between them. The germline CDR1 and CDR2 sequences are MNHEY and SVGAGI. The CDR3 length is 12 residues.

The chain recombines TRBV7-2 with TRBJ2-7; 8 nucleotides agree with TRBD2. The CDR3 consists of 16 residues. Per germline, CDR1 SGHTA and CDR2 FQGNSA. With V trimmed by 3 bases and J by 2 bases, 9 bases remained unmatched. CDR3 sequence reads: CASSFFERESTYEQYF. The CDR3 nucleotides are TGTGCCAGCAGCTTTTTCGAGCGGGAGTCCACCTACGAGCAGTACTTC.

The table lists this clone with a few counts. The CDR3 DNA follows: TGTGCCAGCACCGACACGGCCAAGGGCTACACCTTC. It encodes CASTDTAKGYTF. The chain joins TRBV6-5 to TRBJ1-2; D gene ambiguous. Germline loops: CDR1 MNHEY, CDR2 SVGAGI. V was shortened by 7 bases and J by 8 bases, with 14 bases between the two germline ends. The CDR3 spans 12 residues.

This clone was recorded once. This chain connects TRBV7-2 to TRBJ1-1, with D uncertain. This CDR3 is 13 amino acids long. V gave up 5 bases and J gave up 8 bases, with 15 bases separating them. Germline CDR1 reads SGHTA; CDR2 reads FQGNSA. CDR3 loop: CASSPLEWKEAFF. In nucleotides, the CDR3 is TGTGCCAGCAGCCCTCTCGAGTGGAAAGAAGCTTTCTTT.

This chain joins TRBV7-9 and TRBJ2-6; 9 bases are a match to TRBD1. V was clipped by 3 bases and J by 4 bases; unmatched bases: 4. The CDR3 runs to 16 residues. CDR1 is SEHNR, CDR2 FQNEAQ, per germline (reference sequence). The CDR3 DNA sequence: TGTGCCAGCAGCTTCCACAGGGGGCCCGGGGCCAACGTCCTGACTTTC. This sequence encodes CASSFHRGPGANVLTF.

The J gene is TRBJ2-1, the V gene TRBV9, with 13 positions matching TRBD2. This CDR3 spans 14 amino acids. The trim removed 4 bases at V and 7 bases at J, leaving 2 bases unmatched. CDR1 is SGDLS, CDR2 YYNGEE, per germline. In nucleotides, the CDR3 is TGTGCCAGCAGCCCGGGACTAGCGGGAAATGAGCAGTTCTTC. It translates to CASSPGLAGNEQFF. Full variable domain (rest looked up from reference TRBV9 and TRBJ2-1): DSGVTQTPKHLITATGQRVTLRCSPRSGDLSVYWYQQSLDQGLQFLIQYYNGEERAKGNILERFSAQQFPDLHSELNLSSLELGDSALYFCASSPGLAGNEQFFGPGTRLTVL.

The V call is TRBV10-3, the J call TRBJ1-5, with D unresolved. CDR3 length: 15 residues. The germline gives CDR1 ENHRY, CDR2 SYGVKD. Trimming cost V 0 bases and J 0 bases, with 6 bases left between them. The CDR3, as DNA: TGTGCCATCAGTGAGTCACGAAATAGCAATCAGCCCCAGCATTTT. This codes for CAISESRNSNQPQHF.

The rearrangement uses TRBV7-6 and TRBJ2-3; D perhaps matches TRBD2 (5 bases). V was clipped by 1 base and J by 0 bases, with 8 bases between them. Germline-derived CDR1 and CDR2 are SGHVS and FNYEAQ. The CDR3 loop spans 15 amino acids. The CDR3 nucleotides are TGTGCCAGCAGCTTAGACGGGGTTAGCACAGATACGCAGTATTTT. It is translated as CASSLDGVSTDTQYF.

The chain recombines TRBV6-5 with TRBJ2-5; 11 positions match TRBD2. The CDR3 spans 15 residues. CDR1 MNHEY and CDR2 SVGAGI come from the germline V gene. V lost 5 bases and J lost 5; bases outside the gene matches: 7. The CDR3 DNA is TGTGCCAGCAGTAGACTAGCGGGATTGGCGGAGACCCAGTACTTC. Protein product: CASSRLAGLAETQYF.

This chain joins TRBV4-1 and TRBJ2-7; 11 bases match TRBD2. CDR1 and CDR2 from the germline V gene are MGHRA and YSYEKL. The CDR3 loop spans 15 amino acids. J gave up 1 base and V 5 bases, and 4 bases lay outside the gene matches. CDR3 in amino acids: CASSARLAGSYEQYF. In nucleotides, the CDR3 is TGCGCCAGCAGCGCTCGACTAGCGGGGTCCTACGAGCAGTACTTC.

This rearrangement joins TRBV19 to TRBJ2-1; D may be TRBD2 (5 bases). V was clipped by 6 bases and J by 6 bases, with 12 bases between them. Germline CDR1 is LNHDA and CDR2 is SQIVND (reference sequence). This CDR3 spans 13 amino acids. Here the CDR3 DNA reads TGTGCCAGTAGCCCAGCGGCTTTCAATGAGCAGTTCTTC. This translates into CASSPAAFNEQFF.

The V and J genes are TRBV11-3 and TRBJ2-2; 8 bases agree with TRBD2. The length of the CDR3 is 17 residues. After removal of 0 bases from V and 4 bases from J, the junction contained 7 bases not matched to a gene. From germline, CDR1 is SGHNT and CDR2 YENEEA. The CDR3 DNA follows: TGTGCCAGCAGCTTAGATTCCGGGGGGGGCCTCACCGGGGAGCTGTTTTTT. Translating gives CASSLDSGGGLTGELFF.